The 17 T cell receptor beta chains below were found in one sample sequenced in a study of control samples from healthy donors and cancer patients (dated by TCRdb to about 2020). Library creation used the immunoSEQ multiplex PCR assay. Not all clones reach the TCRdb copy of this immuneACCESS table, which keeps in-frame sequences only. Checked studies attribute under half of the gap to unresolved V genes and leave the rest unexplained. Present in this sample are over 110,000 clones, 80% to 95% of which were seen just once. Around 11% of the sample is held by the ten biggest clonotypes. Input material: blood. The receptors were sampled from a man younger than 40 in good health.

The rearrangement links TRBV29-1 to TRBJ2-5; D ambiguous. Germline-derived CDR1 and CDR2 are SQVTM and ANQGSEA. The germline V and J ends were trimmed by 4 bases and 5 bases, with 5 bases remaining between them. This CDR3 has 10 residues. The CDR3 nucleotides read TGCAGCGTTGCTGAGGAGACCCAGTACTTC. It codes for CSVAEETQYF.

The J gene is TRBJ1-4, the V gene TRBV5-3; no clear D gene. TRBV5-3 is noted as an ORF with a role that remains uncertain. V shed 6 bases and J shed 4 bases, with 10 bases lying between them. This CDR3 is built from 13 residues. The CDR3 bases are TGTGCCAGAATATCGGGGAGTAATGAAAAACTGTTTTTT. Translation gives CARISGSNEKLFF.

The chain joins TRBV7-9 to TRBJ2-1; D remains ambiguous. CDR1 is SEHNR and CDR2 is FQNEAQ in the germline V gene (reference sequence). The CDR3 runs 11 residues. V shed 1 base and J shed 8 bases, with 3 bases lying between them. Here the CDR3 DNA reads TGTGCCAGCAGCTTAGTCTATGAGCAGTTCTTC. It yields the protein CASSLVYEQFF.

The V call is TRBV5-6, the J call TRBJ1-1; 9 bases fit TRBD1. The J segment lost 4 bases and the V segment lost 4 bases, leaving 8 bases of the junction unmatched. CDR3 length: 15 residues. Germline V gene lookup returns CDR1 SGHDT and CDR2 YYEEEE. The CDR3 region is CASSPRGTGTTEAFF. The CDR3 DNA reads TGTGCCAGCAGCCCAAGAGGGACAGGGACCACTGAAGCTTTCTTT.

The CDR3 sequence is CSASMGQSNQPQHF. As DNA, the CDR3 is TGCAGTGCGAGTATGGGACAGAGCAATCAGCCCCAGCATTTT. The chain is built from TRBV20-1 and TRBJ1-5; 7 bases agree with TRBD1. With V trimmed by 6 bases and J by 1 base, 6 bases remained unmatched. Germline loops: CDR1 DFQATT, CDR2 SNEGSKA (reference sequence). This CDR3 region has 14 residues.

The chain employs TRBV3-1 (or the pseudogene TRBV3-2) and TRBJ2-2; tentatively, D is TRBD2 (5 bases). Per the germline V gene, CDR1 is LGHDT and CDR2 is YNNKEL (reference sequence). CDR3 size: 15 residues. V was cut by 4 bases and J by 0 bases, with 9 bases left in between. The CDR3 region has the DNA TGTGCCAGCAGCCGAGTCGGGACGAACACCGGGGAGCTGTTTTTT. It is translated as CASSRVGTNTGELFF.

This rearrangement joins TRBV29-1 to TRBJ1-3; the D is unclear. This CDR3 is built from 13 residues. The germline V and J ends were trimmed by 3 bases and 0 bases, with 6 bases remaining between them. Germline values: CDR1 SQVTM, CDR2 ANQGSEA. The CDR3: CSVEYTSGNTIYF. In DNA form, the CDR3 reads TGCAGCGTTGAGTACACCTCTGGAAACACCATATATTTT.

The chain is built from TRBV19 and TRBJ1-1; D ambiguous. Germline V gene lookup returns CDR1 LNHDA and CDR2 SQIVND (reference sequence). V was clipped by 7 bases and J by 1 base, with 7 bases between them. The CDR3 loop spans 12 amino acids. CDR3 protein: CASKIGNTEAFF. CDR3 nucleotide sequence: TGTGCCAGTAAGATCGGGAACACTGAAGCTTTCTTT.

The V call is TRBV2, the J call TRBJ1-6; the match to TRBD1 covers 8 bases. Looked up from germline, CDR1 is SNHLY and CDR2 is FYNNEI. This CDR3 spans 16 amino acids. J was trimmed by 0 bases and V by 6 bases; bases with no gene match: 4. CDR3 loop: CASRDRDSSYNSPLHF. The CDR3 DNA reads as TGTGCCAGCAGGGACAGGGACAGCTCCTATAATTCACCCCTCCACTTT.

CDR3: CASSRELAGLYNEQFF. DNA of the CDR3: TGTGCCAGCAGCCGGGAGCTAGCGGGCCTCTACAATGAGCAGTTCTTC. This sequence joins TRBV4-2 and TRBJ2-1; 8 bases align to TRBD2. The V gene end was trimmed by 4 bases and the J gene end by 3 bases; junction bases not matched to a gene: 8. CDR3 length: 16 amino acids. Germline loops: CDR1 LGHNA, CDR2 YNFKEQ.

This sequence joins TRBV19 and TRBJ1-5, with TRBD1 as a possible D gene (5 bases). Looked up from germline, CDR1 is LNHDA and CDR2 is SQIVND (reference sequence). V shed 9 bases and J shed 9 bases, with 18 bases lying between them. The CDR3 extends over 13 amino acids. The CDR3 is CASRDGESRPQHF. CDR3 bases: TGTGCCAGCCGGGACGGTGAAAGTCGGCCCCAGCATTTT.

The genes are TRBV3-1 (or the pseudogene TRBV3-2) and TRBJ2-7, with D possibly matching TRBD2 (5 bases). The CDR3 has 13 amino acids. The ends were cut back, 3 bases at V and 6 bases at J, with 12 bases in the middle. Germline V gene data show CDR1 as LGHDT and CDR2 as YNNKEL (reference sequence). CDR3 coding DNA: TGTGCCAGCAGCCAGAATTGGGGAGCCGAGCAGTACTTC. As protein: CASSQNWGAEQYF.

The genes are TRBV28 and TRBJ1-4; 7 bases are shared with TRBD1. CDR3 length equals 14 residues. V lost 6 bases and J lost 3; bases outside the gene matches: 4. Germline V gene data show CDR1 as MDHEN and CDR2 as SYDVKM. Here the CDR3 reads CASRKGGPNEKLFF. In DNA form, the CDR3 reads TGTGCCAGCAGGAAAGGGGGCCCTAATGAAAAACTGTTTTTT.

This chain uses TRBV10-2 with TRBJ2-1; D ambiguous. From germline, CDR1 is WSHSY and CDR2 SAAADI. The CDR3 contains 11 residues. The V end was cut by 2 bases, the J end by 12 bases, with 8 bases between. This CDR3 reads CASSEGRWQFF. The DNA for the CDR3 is TGCGCCAGCAGTGAGGGACGGTGGCAGTTCTTC.

The chain is built from TRBV19 and TRBJ2-5, with 8 positions matching TRBD1. Germline lookup yields CDR1 LNHDA and CDR2 SQIVND (reference sequence). The J segment lost 5 bases and the V segment lost 4 bases, leaving 9 bases of the junction unmatched. This CDR3 is built from 15 residues. DNA for the CDR3: TGTGCCAGTAGTACAGCTTCAGGGGGCGGGGAGACCCAGTACTTC. Translating gives CASSTASGGGETQYF.

V is TRBV4-1 and J is TRBJ1-4, with 7 positions matching TRBD1. Germline CDR1 reads MGHRA; CDR2 reads YSYEKL. There are 15 residues in the CDR3. Germline trimming cut 6 bases from V and 5 bases from J; bases unmatched to any gene: 9. CDR3 sequence: CASSQPGQTNEKLFF. The CDR3 bases are TGCGCCAGCAGTCAACCGGGACAGACGAATGAAAAACTGTTTTTT.

The V and J genes are TRBV28 and TRBJ1-2, with unresolved D. Trimming stripped 6 bases from V and 6 bases from J, with 17 bases between. The CDR3 totals 14 residues. Germline V gene sequence: CDR1 MDHEN, CDR2 SYDVKM. The CDR3 here is CASRQLGGFNGYTF. The DNA for the CDR3 is TGTGCCAGCAGGCAGCTAGGAGGGTTCAATGGCTACACCTTC.